The 8 T cell receptor beta chains in this list originate from one sample, sequenced in a study of blood T cells in healthy people across ages. The second PCR ran about 6 to 12 cycles with a sample-barcoded 5' primer and J-beta primers. TCRdb processed the 5' RACE reads anew with MiXCR; each CDR3 protein has one entry. The table shows 800,000 or so distinct CDR3 sequences, with about 46% occurring only once. The sample comprised blood. These receptors were collected from an elderly man in good health.

The rearrangement joins TRBV11-2 to TRBJ2-2; tentative D call: TRBD1 (6 bases). This CDR3 comprises 15 residues. Germline CDR1 is SGHAT and CDR2 is FQNNGV. The V end lost 6 bases, the J end lost 0 bases, and 11 bases lay between the germline ends. The CDR3 loop reads CASRFGTSNTGELFF. For the CDR3, the DNA is TGTGCCAGCAGATTTGGGACATCGAACACCGGGGAGCTGTTTTTT. Drawing the rest from reference TRBV11-2 and TRBJ2-2, the complete variable domain is EAGVAQSPRYKIIEKRQSVAFWCNPISGHATLYWYQQILGQGPKLLIQFQNNGVVDDSQLPKDRFSAERLKGVDSTLKIQPAKLEDSAVYLCASRFGTSNTGELFFGEGSRLTVL.

The V gene is TRBV7-2, the J gene TRBJ2-5; 9 positions agree with TRBD2. Looked up from germline, CDR1 is SGHTA and CDR2 is FQGNSA. The CDR3 loop spans 14 amino acids. V gave up 5 bases and J gave up 5 bases; unmatched junction bases: 6. CDR3 protein: CASSLSGREETQYF. In DNA, the CDR3 is TGTGCCAGCAGCCTTAGCGGGAGAGAGGAGACCCAGTACTTC.

V is TRBV5-1 and J is TRBJ2-2, with D perhaps TRBD2 (6 bases). Germline values: CDR1 SGHRS, CDR2 YFSETQ. The CDR3 contains 14 residues. The V and J ends lost 1 base and 7 bases respectively, with 11 bases between them. This CDR3 is CASSLFGSGGELFF. As DNA, the CDR3 is TGCGCCAGCAGCTTGTTCGGTAGCGGCGGGGAGCTGTTTTTT.

This clonotype was recorded a few times. The chain couples TRBV29-1 to TRBJ2-7, with D tentatively TRBD1 (6 bases). The germline V gene has CDR1 SQVTM and CDR2 ANQGSEA. The V end lost 2 bases, the J end lost 0 bases, and 8 bases lay between the germline ends. This CDR3 is 13 amino acids long. The CDR3 nucleotides read TGCAGCGTTGAATTGACAGGCTCCTACGAGCAGTACTTC. Its protein is CSVELTGSYEQYF.

V gene TRBV7-2 combines with J gene TRBJ2-4; no definite D call. This CDR3 spans 13 amino acids. With 3 bases removed from V and 6 bases from J, the gap between germline ends came to 9 bases. Germline V gene sequence: CDR1 SGHTA, CDR2 FQGNSA. The CDR3 spells CASSFPPRNIQYF. The CDR3 DNA follows: TGTGCCAGCAGCTTTCCCCCCCGAAACATTCAGTACTTC.

The chain is built from TRBV20-1 and TRBJ2-4; TRBD2 agrees at 16 bases. Germline V gene sequence: CDR1 DFQATT, CDR2 SNEGSKA (reference sequence). The V and J ends lost 4 bases and 1 base, in that order; junction bases with no gene match: 7. The CDR3 loop spans 18 amino acids. CDR3 sequence reads: CSANQGLAGGGAKNIQYF. Written as DNA, the CDR3 is TGCAGTGCTAACCAGGGACTAGCGGGAGGGGGGGCCAAAAACATTCAGTACTTC.

This sequence joins TRBV15 and TRBJ2-3, with D tentatively TRBD1 (6 bases). Deletions cut 0 bases from V and 1 base from J, with 8 bases between. Per germline, CDR1 LNHNV and CDR2 YYDKDF (reference sequence). CDR3 length: 15 residues. The CDR3: CATSRDGQRTDTQYF. As DNA, the CDR3 is TGTGCCACCAGCAGAGATGGACAGCGCACAGATACGCAGTATTTT.

This clonotype occurred many times. The rearrangement links TRBV4-2 to TRBJ2-1; no clear D. The CDR3 spans 15 residues. Germline V gene data show CDR1 as LGHNA and CDR2 as YNFKEQ. Trimming stripped 1 base from V and 3 bases from J, with 10 bases between. Here the CDR3 reads CASSQVSPGYNEQFF. The CDR3 coding sequence is TGTGCCAGCAGCCAAGTGTCTCCGGGCTACAATGAGCAGTTCTTC.